This T cell receptor beta chain was found in a study of shared clonotypes between healthy human individuals. Study context: Contributing individuals were a couple of females and a few males aged 18 to 49. CD4 naive cells filled three plates per donor, CD4 memory three, CD8 naive two and CD8 memory one.

Genomic DNA of every subset was divided equally among multiple immunoSEQ plates. Libraries were prepared by immunoSEQ multiplex PCR; TCRdb keeps only in-frame clonotypes and omits some of them. The data show about 2.1 million clones, about 93% seen once. This CDR3 contains 15 residues. Germline-derived CDR1 and CDR2 are SGHAT and FQNNGV. Trimming took 6 bases from V and 3 from J; bases not matched to a gene: 8. Study-level points and caveats: A handful of donors held 4.5% to 5% of naive CD4 clonotypes in common.

CD8 cells classed as naive were CD45RO-negative and positively selected for CCR7, excluding terminally differentiated effector memory CD45RA+ cells. With respect to this clone: Antigen unknown.

The sequencing input was naive CD8+ T cells from PBMCs. The chain has TRBV11-2 and TRBJ2-1; 7 nucleotides align to TRBD2. The source is a man aged 18 to 29 in good health. Some clones in this sample may be carry-over from other donors' samples. CDR3 bases: TGTGCCAGCAGAGCCGAGGGAGGGATCTACAATGAGCAGTTCTTC. Translated: CASRAEGGIYNEQFF.